The 32 T cell receptor beta chains in this list originate from one sample, sequenced in a study of graft-versus-host responses after intestinal transplantation. Only in-frame clones appear in the TCRdb table, and some are missing; sequencing was by immunoSEQ multiplex PCR. The table has 12,000 to 15,000 clones, 33% seen once. With roughly 200,000 irradiated, violet-dye-labeled stimulator cells, roughly 200,000 CFSE-labeled responder cells were plated. The sequencing used alloreactive CD8+ T cells from a mixed lymphocyte reaction culture, collected before intestinal transplant. The subset was: CFSE-low proliferating T cells sorted from approximately 6-day pre-transplant mixed lymphocyte reaction (GvH or HvG direction). Receptors were obtained from a human patient who received an intestinal transplant.

V gene TRBV13 combines with J gene TRBJ2-7; weak D call: TRBD1 (5 bases). V shed 2 bases and J shed 3 bases, with 17 bases lying between them. This CDR3 is 16 amino acids long. CDR1 and CDR2 (germline): PRHDT, FYEKMQ (reference sequence). CDR3 nucleotides: TGTGCCAGCAGCTTAACTCTTGGGGCCGCAGGCTACGAGCAGTACTTC. Protein sequence: CASSLTLGAAGYEQYF.

V gene TRBV9 combines with J gene TRBJ2-5; no clear D gene. The end of the DNA fits TRBJ2-7 better, so the J call may be wrong. This CDR3 contains 13 residues. CDR1 SGDLS and CDR2 YYNGEE come from the germline V gene. The CDR3 DNA reads TGTGCCAGCAGCCCGCACCCTTTATACGAGCAGTACTTC. Its protein product is CASSPHPLYEQYF.

Relative to its sample, this clone is medium-sized. The chain combines TRBV29-1 with TRBJ1-1, with TRBD1 matching over 7 bases. Germline assignment: CDR1 SQVTM and CDR2 ANQGSEA. CDR3 length: 13 amino acids. The DNA for the CDR3 is TGCAGTGACGGACAGGCCTTGAACACTGAAGCTTTCTTT. Its protein is CSDGQALNTEAFF.

In its sample, this clone was seen once. The chain recombines TRBV29-1 with TRBJ2-7; 8 nucleotides align to TRBD1. Unmatched junction bases numbered 12, after V lost 5 bases and J lost 6 bases. Germline CDR1 is SQVTM and CDR2 is ANQGSEA. This CDR3 region has 14 residues. The CDR3 DNA sequence: TGCAGCGTTTTGACCGGGACAGGCCTCACCGAGCAGTACTTC. As protein: CSVLTGTGLTEQYF.

The chain couples TRBV4-3 to TRBJ2-7, with 7 positions matching TRBD1. Germline V gene data show CDR1 as LGHNA and CDR2 as YSLEER. CDR3 size: 13 residues. V dropped 2 bases and J dropped 6; count of bases not matched to a gene: 4. The CDR3: CASSQTGVGEQYF. CDR3 DNA: TGCGCCAGCAGCCAAACAGGGGTGGGCGAGCAGTACTTC.

The chain uses TRBV12-5 and TRBJ1-6; D ambiguous. Trimming pared 6 bases from V and 8 bases from J, leaving 14 bases between. CDR3 size: 14 residues. The V gene's germline CDR1 is LGHNT and CDR2 FRNRAP. CDR3 sequence reads: CASGPELGDSPLHF. Written as DNA, the CDR3 is TGTGCTAGTGGCCCCGAGCTGGGAGATTCACCCCTCCACTTT.

The rearrangement links TRBV7-2 to TRBJ2-5; 8 bases match TRBD2. Germline V gene data show CDR1 as SGHTA and CDR2 as FQGNSA. Trimming cost V 2 bases and J 4 bases; bases outside gene matches: 9. The CDR3 runs to 16 residues. CDR3 sequence reads: CASSLSRTSLAETQYF. The DNA of the CDR3 is TGTGCCAGCAGCTTATCTCGGACTAGCCTAGCAGAGACCCAGTACTTC.

This clone was seen a handful of times. The CDR3 region has the DNA TGTGCCAGCAGCTCCTTAGACAGCGCCCACTACGAGCAGTACTTC. The encoded protein is CASSSLDSAHYEQYF. V is TRBV7-2 and J is TRBJ2-7, with D possibly being TRBD1 (5 bases). Trimming took off 4 bases at V and 3 bases at J, with 16 bases between the two ends. The CDR3 loop spans 15 amino acids. Germline V gives CDR1 SGHTA, CDR2 FQGNSA.

CDR3: CASSQDLQGNYYGYTF. DNA for the CDR3: TGCGCCAGCAGCCAAGATCTCCAGGGAAATTACTATGGCTACACCTTC. The V call is TRBV4-1, the J call TRBJ1-2; D possibly corresponds to TRBD1 (5 bases). The germline CDR1 and CDR2 sequences are MGHRA and YSYEKL. With 0 bases removed from V and 3 bases from J, the gap between germline ends came to 14 bases. This CDR3 comprises 16 residues.

This clone appeared a few times. V is TRBV29-1 and J is TRBJ1-5; D unresolved. CDR3 length: 14 residues. The V and J ends lost 6 bases and 3 bases respectively, with 15 bases between them. CDR1 is SQVTM, CDR2 ANQGSEA, per germline. CDR3 DNA: TGCAGCGTAGTAATCCCCGGGATCAATCAGCCCCAGCATTTT. Protein: CSVVIPGINQPQHF.

The table lists this clone with a few counts. V and J are TRBV30 and TRBJ2-3; TRBD2 agrees at 11 bases. Germline V gene lookup returns CDR1 GTSNPN and CDR2 SVGIG (reference sequence). The CDR3 has 14 residues. J lost 5 bases, V lost 2 bases, and 3 bases had no gene match. For the CDR3, the DNA is TGTGCCTGGAGTTTTGGGACTAGCGGAGATACGCAGTATTTT. Its translation: CAWSFGTSGDTQYF.

In this sample, this clone turned up a few times. This chain uses TRBV6-6 with TRBJ2-2, with D unresolved. Germline V gives CDR1 MNHNY, CDR2 SVGAGI (reference sequence). The germline V and J ends were trimmed by 6 bases and 5 bases, with 4 bases remaining between them. The CDR3 has 11 amino acids. The CDR3 nucleotides read TGTGCCAGCAGCCAAACCGGGGAGCTGTTTTTT. Translated, it gives CASSQTGELFF.

The chain uses TRBV4-1 and TRBJ2-7; TRBD2 might be the D (5 bases). Germline CDR1 is MGHRA and CDR2 is YSYEKL. V was trimmed by 1 base and J by 5 bases, leaving 12 bases between them. This CDR3 region has 14 residues. The DNA of the CDR3 is TGCGCCAGCAGCCAAGGAAGTGAGAGGGACGAGCAGTACTTC. Encoded protein: CASSQGSERDEQYF.

The genes are TRBV21-1 and TRBJ1-1. TRBV21-1 is reported as a pseudogene. The CDR3 sequence is 15 residues long. CDR3 sequence reads: CASTPRVAEDTEAFF. CDR3 coding DNA: TGTGCCAGCACGCCCCGGGTCGCCGAGGACACTGAAGCTTTCTTT.

This rearrangement joins TRBV6-1 to TRBJ1-4; weak D call: TRBD1 (5 bases). The V gene lost 8 bases and the J gene lost 7 bases, with 14 bases spanning the gap. This CDR3 has 13 residues. In germline, CDR1 is MNHNS, CDR2 SASEGT. CDR3 in amino acids: CASGAYGLEKLFF. DNA of the CDR3: TGTGCCAGCGGGGCCTACGGTCTTGAAAAACTGTTTTTT.

The table lists this clone with a few counts. The rearrangement links TRBV28 to TRBJ1-1; D might be TRBD1 (5 bases). Germline V lookup: CDR1 MDHEN, CDR2 SYDVKM. V was trimmed by 4 bases and J by 1 base, leaving 10 bases between them. The CDR3 consists of 14 residues. The CDR3 nucleotides are TGTGCCAGCAGTTCTCCCGACAGGAACACTGAAGCTTTCTTT. Residues: CASSSPDRNTEAFF.

This clone was counted only a few times. This chain connects TRBV19 to TRBJ1-1, with D hard to call. CDR1 is LNHDA, CDR2 SQIVND, per germline (reference sequence). The germline V and J ends were trimmed by 5 bases and 0 bases, with 10 bases remaining between them. The CDR3 extends over 14 amino acids. The CDR3 nucleotides read TGTGCCAGTAGTGTCCAGAACATGAACACTGAAGCTTTCTTT. It specifies CASSVQNMNTEAFF. Looking up the rest from reference TRBV19 and TRBJ1-1 gives the full variable domain: DGGITQSPKYLFRKEGQNVTLSCEQNLNHDAMYWYRQDPGQGLRLIYYSQIVNDFQKGDIAEGYSVSREKKESFPLTVTSAQKNPTAFYLCASSVQNMNTEAFFGQGTRLTVV.

A few counts support this clone. The J gene is TRBJ1-2, the V gene TRBV30; TRBD1 aligns across 7 bases. The CDR3 has 13 residues. Looked up from germline, CDR1 is GTSNPN and CDR2 is SVGIG (reference sequence). The trim removed 6 bases at V and 8 bases at J, leaving 12 bases unmatched. CDR3 residues: CACLLEGAEGYTF. In DNA, the CDR3 is TGTGCCTGTCTCCTGGAGGGGGCGGAAGGCTACACCTTC.

This rearrangement joins TRBV30 to TRBJ2-3, with TRBD2 matching 8 bases. V lost 1 base, J lost 3 bases, and 9 bases stayed unmatched. CDR1 and CDR2 from the germline V gene are GTSNPN and SVGIG (reference sequence). This CDR3 has 16 amino acids. The CDR3: CAWSALGRGATDTQYF. CDR3 in DNA: TGTGCCTGGAGTGCCCTTGGGCGGGGGGCTACAGATACGCAGTATTTT.

In this sample, this clone turned up once. This chain connects TRBV5-8 to TRBJ2-3; the D is unclear. Trimming removed 5 bases at V and 9 bases at J, with 22 bases between. The CDR3 has 15 residues. Germline loops: CDR1 SGHTS, CDR2 YDEGEE. The CDR3 region is CASRSKSAFVGTQYF. The DNA for the CDR3 is TGTGCCAGCAGATCTAAATCAGCGTTTGTTGGCACGCAGTATTTT. Looking up the rest from reference TRBV5-8 and TRBJ2-3 gives the full variable domain: EAGVTQSPTHLIKTRGQQATLRCSPISGHTSVYWYQQALGLGLQFLLWYDEGEERNRGNFPPRFSGRQFPNYSSELNVNALELEDSALYLCASRSKSAFVGTQYFGPGTRLTVL.

This sequence joins TRBV30 and TRBJ2-7; maybe TRBD2 (5 bases). V lost 3 bases and J lost 2, with 14 bases in between. The CDR3 spans 14 residues. Germline V gene sequence: CDR1 GTSNPN, CDR2 SVGIG (reference sequence). The chain's CDR3 is CAWSDYRETYEQYF. The CDR3, as DNA: TGTGCCTGGAGCGATTACCGGGAAACCTACGAGCAGTACTTC.

Only a few counts were recorded for this clone. The chain couples TRBV4-2 to TRBJ2-2; a weak D match, TRBD2 (6 bases). V lost 6 bases to trimming and J lost 4 bases, with 18 bases between them. The germline gives CDR1 LGHNA, CDR2 YNFKEQ. CDR3 length: 16 amino acids. The CDR3 is CASRSMRGRPTGELFF. The CDR3 DNA is TGTGCCAGCAGATCCATGCGGGGCCGTCCCACCGGGGAGCTGTTTTTT.

This clone is classed as medium-sized. The gene calls are TRBV27 and TRBJ1-5; D gene ambiguous. CDR3 length equals 14 residues. Trimming cost V 5 bases and J 3 bases, with 11 bases left between them. Germline loops: CDR1 MNHEY, CDR2 SMNVEV (reference sequence). CDR3 nucleotide sequence: TGTGCCAGCAGTAGCATTTCGTTCAATCAGCCCCAGCATTTT. It translates to CASSSISFNQPQHF.

The V gene is TRBV19, the J gene TRBJ2-1; TRBD2 aligns across 7 bases. Trimming at V came to 3 bases and at J to 1 base, leaving 9 bases not matched to a gene. CDR3 length equals 17 residues. In germline, CDR1 is LNHDA, CDR2 SQIVND (reference sequence). The DNA of the CDR3 is TGTGCCAGTAGTATGTGGGGGGGAACGGTTTCCTACAATGAGCAGTTCTTC. Its protein is CASSMWGGTVSYNEQFF.

This sequence joins TRBV7-9 and TRBJ2-3; 7 bases map to TRBD1. From germline, CDR1 is SEHNR and CDR2 FQNEAQ (reference sequence). V shed 5 bases, J shed 0 bases, and the junction held 11 bases outside the gene matches. The length of the CDR3 is 17 residues. The CDR3 is CASSGLWADRSTDTQYF. The CDR3 DNA reads as TGTGCCAGCAGCGGCTTATGGGCGGACAGGAGCACAGATACGCAGTATTTT.

The chain is built from TRBV11-2 and TRBJ2-7; the match to TRBD1 covers 10 bases. The V segment lost 7 bases and the J segment 4 bases; nucleotides outside the gene matches: 10. Germline CDR1 SGHAT, CDR2 FQNNGV. The CDR3 covers 15 residues. Written as DNA, the CDR3 is TGTGCCAGCACCTCGACCGGGACAGGGGTATACGAGCAGTACTTC. Protein product: CASTSTGTGVYEQYF.

The chain carries TRBV30 and TRBJ1-2; TRBD1 matches at 8 bases. V was pared by 2 bases and J by 7 bases, with 9 bases of the junction left unmatched. The CDR3 length is 14 residues. Germline V gene data show CDR1 as GTSNPN and CDR2 as SVGIG (reference sequence). CDR3 sequence reads: CAWSQGAGVSGYTF. The CDR3 DNA reads as TGTGCCTGGAGTCAGGGGGCAGGGGTTAGTGGCTACACCTTC.

The V and J genes are TRBV27 and TRBJ2-1; a possible D gene is TRBD1 (6 bases). Looked up from germline, CDR1 is MNHEY and CDR2 is SMNVEV (reference sequence). The CDR3 extends over 13 amino acids. The V end was cut by 8 bases, the J end by 0 bases, with 8 bases between. CDR3 residues: CASQGSSYNEQFF. The CDR3 region has the DNA TGTGCCAGCCAGGGGAGCTCCTACAATGAGCAGTTCTTC.

This sequence joins TRBV7-8 and TRBJ2-7; 9 positions agree with TRBD1. Unmatched junction bases numbered 10, after V lost 5 bases and J lost 5 bases. The CDR3 sequence is 15 residues long. CDR1 SGHVS and CDR2 FQNEAQ come from the germline V gene. The CDR3 region is CASSLRGTGRHEQYF. CDR3 bases: TGTGCCAGCAGCCTGCGGGGGACAGGGCGCCACGAGCAGTACTTC. The entire variable domain, with the rest obtained from reference TRBV7-8 and TRBJ2-7, is as follows: GAGVSQSPRYKVAKRGQDVALRCDPISGHVSLFWYQQALGQGPEFLTYFQNEAQLDKSGLPSDRFFAERPEGSVSTLKIQRTQQEDSAVYLCASSLRGTGRHEQYFGPGTRLTVT.

This chain uses TRBV2 with TRBJ2-7; perhaps TRBD1 as D (6 bases). Trimming cost V 6 bases and J 4 bases, with 16 bases left between them. From germline, CDR1 is SNHLY and CDR2 FYNNEI. The CDR3 runs 14 residues. Here the CDR3 reads CASSEQGNRYEQYF. CDR3 coding DNA: TGTGCCAGCAGCGAACAGGGAAATAGATACGAGCAGTACTTC.

V gene TRBV19 combines with J gene TRBJ1-1, with D possibly TRBD1 on 5 matching bases. There are 14 residues in the CDR3. Trimming removed 1 base from V and 3 bases from J, with 9 bases in between. The germline CDR1 and CDR2 sequences are LNHDA and SQIVND (reference sequence). CDR3 region: CASSIASGYTEAFF. The CDR3 DNA follows: TGTGCCAGTAGTATAGCGTCAGGGTACACTGAAGCTTTCTTT.

Here the CDR3 DNA reads TGTGCTAGTGGCCCTAGATTATCCGGGACAGGGGACTTCTATGGCTACACCTTC. Protein: CASGPRLSGTGDFYGYTF. The V gene is TRBV12-5, the J gene TRBJ1-2, with 10 bases identical to TRBD1. The CDR3 contains 18 residues. Trimming cost V 6 bases and J 4 bases; bases outside gene matches: 17. Per the germline V gene, CDR1 is LGHNT and CDR2 is FRNRAP. Filled out from reference TRBV12-5 and TRBJ1-2, the complete variable domain reads DARVTQTPRHKVTEMGQEVTMRCQPILGHNTVFWYRQTMMQGLELLAYFRNRAPLDDSGMPKDRFSAEMPDATLATLKIQPSEPRDSAVYFCASGPRLSGTGDFYGYTFGSGTRLTVV.